A single sample is the source of the 26 T cell receptor beta chains below, sequenced in a study of TIL therapy for anti-PD-1-resistant metastatic lung cancer (dated by TCRdb to about 2021). The time point label corresponds to: pre-treatment sample, taken before nivolumab and TIL therapy. The immunoSEQ v3 hsTCRB kit was used to amplify TCR beta CDR3 regions from genomic DNA through bias-controlled multiplex PCR. TCRdb's version of the immuneACCESS table is confined to in-frame rearrangements and falls short of the full clone set. An unresolved V gene accounts for under half of the shortfall where checked; the remainder is of unknown origin. In all, the sample holds some 37,000 clones, and less than 85% of those were seen once. Together, the top ten hold 5.7% of the sample. Specimen: blood, collected at baseline. The receptors derive from a person aged 25 to 80 with non-small cell lung cancer.

This chain uses TRBV7-6 with TRBJ2-7; 7 nucleotides agree with TRBD1. The CDR3 covers 15 residues. CDR1 SGHVS and CDR2 FNYEAQ come from the germline V gene. V lost 2 bases to trimming and J lost 3 bases; unmatched junction nucleotides: 7. The CDR3 DNA follows: TGTGCCAGCAGCTTAAAACCGGGACAGAACTACGAGCAGTACTTC. Amino acid sequence: CASSLKPGQNYEQYF.

This chain links TRBV7-9 with TRBJ2-2, with 7 nucleotides matching TRBD1. With V trimmed by 11 bases and J by 4 bases, 10 bases remained unmatched. The CDR3 contains 14 residues. CDR1 is SEHNR and CDR2 is FQNEAQ in the germline V gene (reference sequence). This chain's CDR3 is CASSGTAFTGELFF. CDR3 nucleotides: TGTGCCTCTTCCGGGACAGCCTTCACCGGGGAGCTGTTTTTT.

The chain employs TRBV7-2 and TRBJ1-2; D is ambiguous. The germline V gene encodes CDR1 SGHTA and CDR2 FQGNSA. V was shortened by 1 base and J by 4 bases, with 13 bases between the two germline ends. This CDR3 spans 15 amino acids. CDR3 region: CASSLDMVRSYGYTF. The DNA of the CDR3 is TGTGCCAGCAGCTTAGATATGGTCCGGAGCTATGGCTACACCTTC.

This clone was counted a single time. V and J are TRBV7-9 and TRBJ2-7, with a possible D match to TRBD2 (6 bases). This CDR3 is built from 13 residues. The V gene lost 3 bases and the J gene lost 3 bases, with 9 bases spanning the gap. The germline CDR1 and CDR2 sequences are SEHNR and FQNEAQ (reference sequence). CDR3 coding DNA: TGTGCCAGCAGCTTTGGGGGAGGCTACGAGCAGTACTTC. This translates into CASSFGGGYEQYF. The full variable domain, its missing parts supplied by reference TRBV7-9 and TRBJ2-7, is DTGVSQNPRHKITKRGQNVTFRCDPISEHNRLYWYRQTLGQGPEFLTYFQNEAQLEKSRLLSDRFSAERPKGSFSTLEIQRTEQGDSAMYLCASSFGGGYEQYFGPGTRLTVT.

The chain recombines TRBV18 with TRBJ1-1; tentative D call: TRBD1 (5 bases). Germline CDR1 KGHSH, CDR2 LQKENI. CDR3 size: 13 residues. Trimming stripped 2 bases from V and 3 bases from J, with 7 bases between. CDR3 in DNA: TGTGCCAGCTCACCAATCAGGGACACTGAAGCTTTCTTT. Translation gives CASSPIRDTEAFF.

The chain employs TRBV18 and TRBJ1-1; 8 bases line up with TRBD1. Germline V gives CDR1 KGHSH, CDR2 LQKENI. The CDR3 totals 15 residues. V gave up 4 bases and J gave up 0 bases; unmatched junction bases: 4. The CDR3 spells CASSQDRVMNTEAFF. The CDR3 region has the DNA TGTGCCAGCTCACAGGACAGGGTGATGAACACTGAAGCTTTCTTT. The complete variable domain, with remaining parts taken from reference TRBV18 and TRBJ1-1, reads NAGVMQNPRHLVRRRGQEARLRCSPMKGHSHVYWYRQLPEEGLKFMVYLQKENIIDESGMPKERFSAEFPKEGPSILRIQQVVRGDSAAYFCASSQDRVMNTEAFFGQGTRLTVV.

This rearrangement joins TRBV7-2 to TRBJ2-2, with TRBD2 matching over 11 bases. CDR3 size: 16 residues. V dropped 5 bases and J dropped 4; count of bases not matched to a gene: 6. The germline gives CDR1 SGHTA, CDR2 FQGNSA. The CDR3 reads CASSGSSGGGTGELFF. The CDR3 DNA follows: TGTGCCAGCAGCGGTAGTAGCGGGGGGGGCACCGGGGAGCTGTTTTTT.

The J gene is TRBJ2-1, the V gene TRBV19; D unresolved. The CDR3 is 15 residues long. V was trimmed by 3 bases and J by 0 bases, leaving 9 bases between them. CDR1 LNHDA and CDR2 SQIVND come from the germline V gene (reference sequence). Written as DNA, the CDR3 is TGTGCCAGTAGTATCCGCCCCCCCTCCTACAATGAGCAGTTCTTC. Translation: CASSIRPPSYNEQFF.

This chain uses TRBV28 with TRBJ2-3; a possible D gene is TRBD1 (6 bases). This CDR3 contains 15 residues. Germline CDR1 is MDHEN and CDR2 is SYDVKM. V dropped 1 base and J dropped 3 bases, with 11 bases sitting between them. The CDR3 loop reads CASSLYRASTDTQYF. The CDR3 nucleotides are TGTGCCAGCAGTTTATACAGGGCGAGTACAGATACGCAGTATTTT.

This chain uses TRBV7-2 with TRBJ2-1; 7 bases agree with TRBD1. The V and J ends lost 4 bases and 5 bases, in that order; junction bases with no gene match: 5. Germline CDR1 SGHTA, CDR2 FQGNSA. The CDR3 has 14 amino acids. CDR3 sequence: CASSSRDSNNEQFF. The CDR3 DNA reads TGTGCCAGCAGCTCCAGGGACAGCAACAATGAGCAGTTCTTC.

The J gene is TRBJ2-2, the V gene TRBV19; D is unresolved. The V end was cut by 8 bases, the J end by 7 bases, with 5 bases between. The CDR3 contains 10 residues. The germline V gene has CDR1 LNHDA and CDR2 SQIVND (reference sequence). This chain's CDR3 is CASGVGELFF. For the CDR3, the DNA is TGTGCCAGTGGGGTCGGGGAGCTGTTTTTT.

The V and J genes are TRBV4-2 and TRBJ2-7; the match to TRBD1 covers 9 bases. The J segment lost 0 bases and the V segment lost 1 base, leaving 1 base of the junction unmatched. Germline V gene lookup returns CDR1 LGHNA and CDR2 YNFKEQ. The CDR3 sequence is 15 residues long. CDR3 DNA: TGTGCCAGCAGCCAAGGGACAGGGGTCTCCTACGAGCAGTACTTC. It is translated as CASSQGTGVSYEQYF.

The rearrangement joins TRBV20-1 to TRBJ2-7, with 8 bases matching TRBD1. With V trimmed by 6 bases and J by 5 bases, 3 bases remained unmatched. This CDR3 is built from 11 residues. Germline CDR1 DFQATT, CDR2 SNEGSKA (reference sequence). The CDR3, as DNA: TGCAGTGCAAGGACAGGGAACGAGCAGTACTTC. It encodes CSARTGNEQYF.

The chain uses TRBV2 and TRBJ2-7; TRBD1 is a possible D gene (6 bases). The CDR3 spans 14 residues. Per the germline V gene, CDR1 is SNHLY and CDR2 is FYNNEI. Trimming took off 1 base at V and 4 bases at J, with 11 bases between the two ends. The CDR3 here is CASSEGRGRYEQYF. For the CDR3, the DNA is TGTGCCAGCAGTGAAGGCAGGGGACGATACGAGCAGTACTTC.

This clone was counted between two and nine times. The chain uses TRBV9 and TRBJ2-2; a weak D match, TRBD2 (6 bases). Trimming left V 0 bases short and J 4 bases short, with 10 bases between. The CDR3 is 15 amino acids. Germline values: CDR1 SGDLS, CDR2 YYNGEE. The chain's CDR3 is CASSVAGVSTGELFF. The DNA for the CDR3 is TGTGCCAGCAGCGTAGCGGGGGTATCCACCGGGGAGCTGTTTTTT.

This clone was recorded once. The chain uses TRBV7-2 and TRBJ2-3, with D perhaps TRBD2 (5 bases). This CDR3 is 13 amino acids long. V was pared by 7 bases and J by 4 bases, with 12 bases between. Germline CDR1 SGHTA, CDR2 FQGNSA. CDR3 residues: CASITRGADTQYF. CDR3 in DNA: TGTGCCAGCATCACTAGAGGCGCAGATACGCAGTATTTT.

This clone was counted between two and nine times. The CDR3 protein is CASRTGPGELFF. The CDR3 nucleotides read TGTGCCAGTCGGACGGGACCCGGGGAGCTGTTTTTT. The chain combines TRBV19 with TRBJ2-2; D possibly uses TRBD1 or TRBD2 (5 bases each). Trimming pared 8 bases from V and 6 bases from J, leaving 10 bases between. This CDR3 comprises 12 residues. Germline V gene data show CDR1 as LNHDA and CDR2 as SQIVND (reference sequence).

V usage is TRBV7-3 and J usage is TRBJ2-7; a possible D gene is TRBD2 (6 bases). Trimming cost V 0 bases and J 9 bases, with 12 bases left between them. The CDR3 is 13 amino acids. Germline V gene lookup returns CDR1 SGHTA and CDR2 FQGTGA. CDR3 region: CASSLTGRDGQYF. The CDR3 DNA reads TGTGCCAGCAGCTTAACGGGGCGGGACGGGCAGTACTTC.

This sequence joins TRBV5-6 and TRBJ1-2; D remains ambiguous. Trimming left V 0 bases short and J 3 bases short, with 6 bases between. The length of the CDR3 is 13 residues. From germline, CDR1 is SGHDT and CDR2 YYEEEE. CDR3 in DNA: TGTGCCAGCAGCTTGGGAGAGGACTATGGCTACACCTTC. Translating it yields CASSLGEDYGYTF.

The rearrangement joins TRBV7-2 to TRBJ2-4; tentatively, D is TRBD2 (6 bases). This CDR3 has 14 residues. CDR1 is SGHTA, CDR2 FQGNSA, per germline. The V end was cut by 5 bases, the J end by 7 bases, with 15 bases between. CDR3 DNA sequence: TGTGCCAGCAGCCAATCTCCAGGGAGGAACATTCAGTACTTC. Its translation is CASSQSPGRNIQYF.

The rearrangement joins TRBV28 to TRBJ1-5; TRBD1 is a possible D gene (6 bases). Germline lookup yields CDR1 MDHEN and CDR2 SYDVKM. This CDR3 spans 16 amino acids. V was clipped by 8 bases and J by 2 bases, with 19 bases between them. The CDR3 loop is CASGTTRGSGNQPQHF. The CDR3 region has the DNA TGTGCCAGCGGGACTACCAGGGGTTCGGGCAATCAGCCCCAGCATTTT.

The J gene is TRBJ2-3, the V gene TRBV6-5; TRBD1 might be the D (5 bases). There are 16 residues in the CDR3. V lost 2 bases and J 4 bases, leaving 16 bases between the germline ends. Germline V gene lookup returns CDR1 MNHEY and CDR2 SVGAGI. The CDR3, as DNA: TGTGCCAGCAGTTACGGTGGGCAGGGCGGAGCAGATACGCAGTATTTT. This encodes CASSYGGQGGADTQYF.

This rearrangement joins TRBV28 to TRBJ2-1, with D uncertain. Between the trimmed V and J ends, which lost 7 bases and 7 bases, there was a span of 14 bases. CDR1 is MDHEN and CDR2 is SYDVKM in the germline V gene. This CDR3 spans 13 amino acids. CDR3 DNA sequence: TGTGCCAGCAAGGAAGGCAGTCGGAATGAGCAGTTCTTC. Translating it yields CASKEGSRNEQFF.

This clone was seen only a few times. The chain carries TRBV7-9 and TRBJ1-1, with D tentatively TRBD1 (5 bases). Germline values: CDR1 SEHNR, CDR2 FQNEAQ (reference sequence). V was shortened by 5 bases and J by 11 bases, with 24 bases between the two germline ends. This CDR3 spans 15 amino acids. CDR3 residues: CASSPGGGVKMRAFF. The CDR3, as DNA: TGTGCCAGCAGCCCGGGGGGAGGAGTAAAAATGCGGGCTTTCTTT.

The gene calls are TRBV5-1 and TRBJ2-5; 12 nucleotides line up with TRBD2. The CDR3 has 18 residues. CDR1 is SGHRS and CDR2 is YFSETQ in the germline V gene. J lost 5 bases, V lost 0 bases, and 11 bases had no gene match. The CDR3 loop reads CASSLEASGGAVSETQYF. For the CDR3, the DNA is TGCGCCAGCAGCTTGGAGGCTAGCGGGGGGGCGGTATCCGAGACCCAGTACTTC.

Note on this clone: The junction departs from germline at one end; a sequencing error may be responsible. V gene TRBV30 combines with J gene TRBJ2-5; D is undetermined. This CDR3 spans 13 amino acids. CDR1 and CDR2 from the germline V gene are GTSNPN and SVGIG (reference sequence). DNA for the CDR3: TGTGCCTGGAGTGCGCGAATTCAAGAGACCCGGTACTTC. This translates into CAWSARIQETRYF.